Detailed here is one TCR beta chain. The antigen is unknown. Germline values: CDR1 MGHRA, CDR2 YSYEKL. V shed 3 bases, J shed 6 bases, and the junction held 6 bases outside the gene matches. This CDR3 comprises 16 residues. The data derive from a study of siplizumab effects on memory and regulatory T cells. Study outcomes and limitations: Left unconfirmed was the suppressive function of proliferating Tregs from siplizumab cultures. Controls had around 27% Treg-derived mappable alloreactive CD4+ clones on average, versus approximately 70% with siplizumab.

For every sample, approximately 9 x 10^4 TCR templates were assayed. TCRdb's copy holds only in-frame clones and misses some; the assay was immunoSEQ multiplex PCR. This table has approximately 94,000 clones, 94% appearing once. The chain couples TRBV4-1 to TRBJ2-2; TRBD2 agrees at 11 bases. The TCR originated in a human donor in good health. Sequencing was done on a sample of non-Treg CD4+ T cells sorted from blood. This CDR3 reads CASSQPGLAVSGELFF. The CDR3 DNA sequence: TGCGCCAGCAGCCAGCCGGGACTAGCGGTTTCCGGGGAGCTGTTTTTT.